This TCR beta chain originates from a study of control samples from healthy donors and cancer patients (dated by TCRdb to the early 2020s). CDR1 SGHVS and CDR2 FQNEAQ are derived from the germline V gene. Trimmed from V: 1 base; trimmed from J: 0 bases; junction bases lacking a gene match: 6. From its cysteine to its phenylalanine, the CDR3 spans 17 amino acids. The kept DNA is CDR3 alone, 51 bases in frame from the first base. Receptor libraries were prepared by the immunoSEQ multiplex PCR assay. Drawn from immuneACCESS, this table holds only the in-frame rearrangements with V and J called that TCRdb kept. Clones are partly lost; checked studies trace under half to an unresolved V gene and leave the rest unexplained. For this sample there are over 75,000 clones; approximately 82% appear just once. The biggest ten clones account for 2% of the sample. To note about this clone: Its binding antigen is unknown. One base away there is no much larger clone; base qualities are not given.

The receptor chain draws on TRBV7-8 and TRBJ2-1, and 7 bases in between align with TRBD2. The receptor's source is a man between 60 and 75 years old in good health. Sample: blood. The DNA sequence follows: TGTGCCAGCAGCTTAGGCCCTGGCGGGAGCTCCTACAATGAGCAGTTCTTC. Its amino acids are CASSLGPGGSSYNEQFF.